The rows below give T cell receptor beta chains drawn from one sample of a study of molecular identifiers for immune sequencing clone quantification. TCRdb passed the PCR reads through MiXCR, listing each CDR3 protein once. The repertoire consists of more than 300,000 distinct CDR3 sequences, with about 22% occurring once and the leading ten covering under 0.95%. Source material: naive CD8+ T cells from blood, with Jurkat cell RNA spiked in. The receptor set was obtained from a human donor in good health. Some libraries in this study had Jurkat cell RNA spiked in. CDR3s leave out the opening cysteine and the closing phenylalanine or tryptophan. The order of the fields is CDR3 protein, V gene.

ASSLRGAGELF,TRBV27
ASVTGTSGRATSPDTQY,TRBV6-5
ASSIGGEQF,TRBV19
ASSPAGGSAHEQY,TRBV7-9
ASSSNIMGVDEAF,TRBV7-2
SARGRGLGEKLF,TRBV20-1
AWRAPGLFGDTQY,TRBV30
ASSQGRVMKTEAF,TRBV4-3
ASTLPDRGSGEQY,TRBV6-2/TRBV6-3
ASSPEEVSAQH,TRBV5-7
ASSYPRRGREGRFHEQF,TRBV6-2/TRBV6-3
ASSEGLVENEQY,TRBV11-1
SARDSGAGGVEETQY,TRBV20-1
ASSSAFSSGSPWEQY,TRBV3-1
ATSRDLSNQPQH,TRBV15
ATSAPDRNTGELF,TRBV24-1
ASSSRSGGAEDTQY,TRBV4-3
ASSQADTKYNSPLH,TRBV4-1
SARTLTDYEQY,TRBV20-1
ASSYSTRGPKDIQY,TRBV6-2/TRBV6-3
AWSMTGLGQPQH,TRBV30
ASNHESDRAIYGYT,TRBV4-1
ASSTRKTVPSYNEQF,TRBV14
AWQTSGRASETQY,TRBV30
ASGPVGSDHQETQY,TRBV28
ASSYSGQVYEQY,TRBV6-6
SVERGMNTEAF,TRBV29-1
ASSLGQGLAGADTQY,TRBV28
ASSSPQTGRENEQF,TRBV28
ASRSFGGHNSADTQY,TRBV12-3/TRBV12-4
ASSQDPAGALQETQY,TRBV4-3
ASSLASEGLNTEAF,TRBV7-9
ASSQRTGGPSEQY,TRBV4-3
ASSQDRGLAEAL,TRBV11-2
ASSLEGYAYEQY,TRBV7-2
ASSPRSGEGWNTEAF,TRBV9
ASSLADGLSYEQY,TRBV11-2
ASSGDRIGGAGANVLT,TRBV4-1
ASSPSPAYSYEQY,TRBV19
ASSSSPGLAGSVGSTQY,TRBV12-3/TRBV12-4
ASGGYSNQPQH,TRBV19
AISESWDQGEQY,TRBV10-3
ASVTRHPPYNEQF,TRBV28
ASSLVAGDFYEQY,TRBV5-1
SAREVDTQY,TRBV20-1
ASSKSRDRAGNEQF,TRBV2
ASSYTGTSGTTDTQY,TRBV6-5
ASSYYLTTNEKLF,TRBV6-5
ASSSSGGPKETQY,TRBV7-2
SARDHGRSNTEAF,TRBV20-1
ASTRRLAGGSSYNEQF,TRBV19
ASSITSGGGYEQY,TRBV19
ASSLSGQGAIEQY,TRBV5-1
SANRLGDYEQY,TRBV20-1